This note documents a single T cell receptor beta chain sequence. The data belong to a study of cytomegalovirus exposure and HLA in healthy donors. Donors likely had unrecorded immune exposures despite being nominally healthy when sampled. Trimming shortened V by 1 base and J by 4 bases, and 12 bases separated the two germline ends. The CDR3 totals 15 residues. Germline CDR1 is SGHTS and CDR2 is YDEGEE. The PCR used 60 Vbeta and 13 Jbeta primers. Profiled with immunoSEQ multiplex PCR; TCRdb holds only in-frame clones, not every one. The profile covers approximately 200,000 clones, with 84% appearing a single time and approximately 0.26% taken by the ten largest.

Input material: PBMCs. The receptor's source is a boy aged 5-17 years in good health and CMV-seronegative. This chain uses TRBV5-8 with TRBJ1-3; D is unresolved. CDR3 DNA sequence: TGTGCCAGCAGCTTGAGTGATACCGAGGGAAACACCATATATTTT. It yields the protein CASSLSDTEGNTIYF.